These 27 T cell receptor beta chains were sequenced from one sample in a study of OX40 agonist ivuxolimab in advanced cancers. Repertoires were generated with immunoSEQ multiplex PCR, while TCRdb's copy carries only in-frame clones and drops some. This sample has about 61,000 clones, with approximately 90% found just once. The material was CD4+ or CD8+ T cells sorted from blood, obtained in a trial of the OX40 agonist ivuxolimab. The receptors stem from an adult with an advanced solid tumor such as melanoma, head and neck, liver or kidney cancer.

V is TRBV7-3 and J is TRBJ2-1; the match to TRBD1 covers 8 bases. The CDR3 sequence is 15 residues long. J gave up 6 bases and V 1 base, and 5 bases lay outside the gene matches. In germline, CDR1 is SGHTA, CDR2 FQGTGA. CDR3 DNA sequence: TGTGCCAGCAGCTTAATCGGGGACAGGTTCAATGAGCAGTTCTTC. Protein: CASSLIGDRFNEQFF.

This CDR3 is CASSLLAEDNEQFF. The CDR3 DNA sequence: TGTGCCAGCAGTCTACTAGCGGAGGACAATGAGCAGTTCTTC. V usage is TRBV6-5 and J usage is TRBJ2-1; 8 bases match TRBD2. Unmatched junction bases numbered 5, after V lost 5 bases and J lost 5 bases. Germline V gene sequence: CDR1 MNHEY, CDR2 SVGAGI. CDR3 length: 14 amino acids.

The J gene is TRBJ1-5, the V gene TRBV4-2, with D maybe TRBD1 (5 bases). V lost 1 base and J lost 6, with 13 bases in between. The germline gives CDR1 LGHNA, CDR2 YNFKEQ. There are 15 residues in the CDR3. The CDR3 loop reads CASSQAEWGVQPQHF. The CDR3 DNA is TGTGCCAGCAGCCAAGCGGAGTGGGGGGTTCAGCCCCAGCATTTT.

This rearrangement joins TRBV29-1 to TRBJ2-1, with 8 bases lining up with TRBD2. CDR3 size: 15 residues. V gave up 4 bases and J gave up 2 bases; unmatched junction bases: 7. The germline V gene encodes CDR1 SQVTM and CDR2 ANQGSEA. The CDR3 DNA sequence: TGCAGCGTTGGGGCGGCGGGAGGACCCTACAATGAGCAGTTCTTC. The encoded protein is CSVGAAGGPYNEQFF.

J is TRBJ1-5 and V is TRBV28; D gene uncertain. This CDR3 has 16 residues. From germline, CDR1 is MDHEN and CDR2 SYDVKM. Trimming took 3 bases from V and 0 from J, leaving 12 bases between them. CDR3 sequence: CASSFSGPFSNQPQHF. The CDR3 nucleotides are TGTGCCAGCAGTTTCTCCGGCCCATTTAGCAATCAGCCCCAGCATTTT.

The chain employs TRBV28 and TRBJ1-2, with D possibly being TRBD1 (5 bases). Trimming left V 3 bases short and J 5 bases short, with 10 bases between. The CDR3 is 13 amino acids. The germline gives CDR1 MDHEN, CDR2 SYDVKM. DNA of the CDR3: TGTGCCAGCAGTTTTCCTCCAGGGTATGGCTACACCTTC. This sequence encodes CASSFPPGYGYTF.

V gene TRBV5-5 combines with J gene TRBJ2-3, with D possibly matching TRBD1 (5 bases). With 1 base removed from V and 0 bases from J, the gap between germline ends came to 12 bases. Germline V CDR1 and CDR2: SGHKS, YYEKEE (reference sequence). This CDR3 is 16 amino acids long. The CDR3 spells CASSLRATASTDTQYF. CDR3 nucleotides: TGTGCCAGCAGCTTGCGTGCGACAGCTAGCACAGATACGCAGTATTTT.

As regards this clone: Other DNA sequences in this sample translate to the same CDR3. V usage is TRBV28 and J usage is TRBJ1-6; no clear D. The CDR3 sequence is 15 residues long. Germline V gives CDR1 MDHEN, CDR2 SYDVKM. V lost 6 bases and J lost 0, with 9 bases in between. The DNA for the CDR3 is TGTGCCAGCAGCCCCTATGGCTCCTATAATTCACCCCTCCACTTT. It codes for CASSPYGSYNSPLHF.

The chain uses TRBV30 and TRBJ1-1; D is perhaps TRBD1 (5 bases). Germline V lookup: CDR1 GTSNPN, CDR2 SVGIG (reference sequence). The CDR3 is 14 amino acids. The CDR3 loop is CVIQLGGGGTEAFF. The CDR3 DNA is TGTGTCATTCAGCTTGGCGGGGGTGGAACTGAAGCTTTCTTT.

The chain uses TRBV7-2 and TRBJ1-1; 10 bases are shared with TRBD1. This CDR3 is 14 amino acids long. Germline V lookup: CDR1 SGHTA, CDR2 FQGNSA. With 5 bases clipped from V and 5 bases from J, the junction kept 5 bases outside the gene matches. The CDR3 spells CASSNRDRGTEAFF. The CDR3 DNA reads as TGTGCCAGCAGCAACCGGGACAGGGGAACTGAAGCTTTCTTT.

The chain has TRBV4-3 and TRBJ2-5; TRBD2 matches 9 bases. The germline CDR1 and CDR2 sequences are LGHNA and YSLEER. V lost 3 bases, J lost 1 base, and 3 bases stayed unmatched. This CDR3 spans 15 amino acids. CDR3 amino acids: CASSHGGGVQETQYF. The CDR3 nucleotides read TGCGCCAGCAGCCATGGCGGGGGGGTCCAAGAGACCCAGTACTTC.

This sequence joins TRBV30 and TRBJ1-2; no firm D call. The V end was cut by 0 bases, the J end by 5 bases, with 13 bases between. Germline V gene sequence: CDR1 GTSNPN, CDR2 SVGIG (reference sequence). The CDR3 contains 14 residues. This CDR3 is CAWSVPGLGYGYTF. CDR3 nucleotides: TGTGCCTGGAGTGTACCCGGCCTCGGGTATGGCTACACCTTC.

This clone was detected a few times. J is TRBJ2-6 and V is TRBV6-5; D not certain. Germline assignment: CDR1 MNHEY and CDR2 SVGAGI. With 2 bases removed from V and 0 bases from J, the gap between germline ends came to 8 bases. The CDR3 runs to 16 residues. The CDR3 sequence: CASSYGTGSGANVLTF. DNA for the CDR3: TGTGCCAGCAGTTACGGCACGGGCTCTGGGGCCAACGTCCTGACTTTC.

This clone was recorded only once. The chain has TRBV11-2 and TRBJ1-4, with 7 bases fitting TRBD1. The V gene's germline CDR1 is SGHAT and CDR2 FQNNGV. This CDR3 is 14 amino acids long. J lost 4 bases, V lost 5 bases, and 4 bases had no gene match. The CDR3, as DNA: TGTGCCAGCAGCCAGACAGGGTTTAATGAAAAACTGTTTTTT. Translating it yields CASSQTGFNEKLFF.

This rearrangement joins TRBV7-9 to TRBJ1-4, with unresolved D. This CDR3 comprises 14 residues. CDR1 and CDR2 (germline): SEHNR, FQNEAQ (reference sequence). V was shortened by 1 base and J by 2 bases, with 5 bases between the two germline ends. CDR3 region: CASSLVSTNEKLFF. The DNA for the CDR3 is TGTGCCAGCAGCTTAGTGAGCACTAATGAAAAACTGTTTTTT. The full variable domain, its missing parts supplied by reference TRBV7-9 and TRBJ1-4, is DTGVSQNPRHKITKRGQNVTFRCDPISEHNRLYWYRQTLGQGPEFLTYFQNEAQLEKSRLLSDRFSAERPKGSFSTLEIQRTEQGDSAMYLCASSLVSTNEKLFFGSGTQLSVL.

This rearrangement joins TRBV15 to TRBJ1-5; the D gene is possibly TRBD1 (6 bases). The CDR3 runs to 15 residues. Germline V gene sequence: CDR1 LNHNV, CDR2 YYDKDF (reference sequence). Trimming shortened V by 1 base and J by 2 bases, and 9 bases separated the two germline ends. The CDR3 is CATSRGPGGNQPQHF. CDR3 nucleotides: TGTGCCACCAGCAGAGGTCCAGGGGGCAATCAGCCCCAGCATTTT. Supplemented by reference TRBV15 and TRBJ1-5, the full variable domain reads DAMVIQNPRYQVTQFGKPVTLSCSQTLNHNVMYWYQQKSSQAPKLLFHYYDKDFNNEADTPDNFQSRRPNTSFCFLDIRSPGLGDTAMYLCATSRGPGGNQPQHFGDGTRLSIL.

This clone was recorded only once. The chain recombines TRBV25-1 with TRBJ1-6, with D perhaps matching TRBD1 (5 bases). The V gene lost 1 base and the J gene lost 10 bases, with 14 bases spanning the gap. This CDR3 contains 15 residues. Germline V CDR1 and CDR2: MGHDK, SYGVNS. The CDR3 region is CASSEFRGGGSPLHF. DNA of the CDR3: TGTGCCAGCAGTGAATTTAGGGGCGGAGGATCACCCCTCCACTTT.

V gene TRBV4-1 combines with J gene TRBJ2-1; possibly TRBD1 for D (7 bases). Germline loops: CDR1 MGHRA, CDR2 YSYEKL. The CDR3 has 13 amino acids. Trimming removed 8 bases at V and 9 bases at J, with 17 bases between. CDR3: CASGWQGGFEQFF. DNA for the CDR3: TGCGCCAGCGGGTGGCAGGGGGGTTTTGAGCAGTTCTTC.

The rearrangement joins TRBV6-6 to TRBJ2-4; 9 bases align to TRBD2. J lost 0 bases, V lost 4 bases, and 1 base had no gene match. The CDR3 spans 15 residues. Germline lookup yields CDR1 MNHNY and CDR2 SVGAGI (reference sequence). The CDR3 nucleotides read TGTGCCAGCAGTTCACTAGCGGGAGCCAAAAACATTCAGTACTTC. Translated, it gives CASSSLAGAKNIQYF.

J is TRBJ2-1 and V is TRBV6-5, with D perhaps TRBD1 or TRBD2 (5 bases each). The CDR3 covers 15 residues. With 6 bases removed from V and 5 bases from J, the gap between germline ends came to 17 bases. Germline assignment: CDR1 MNHEY and CDR2 SVGAGI. The DNA for the CDR3 is TGTGCCAGCAGAAGCCCAGGGACCGGGGACAATGAGCAGTTCTTC. It specifies CASRSPGTGDNEQFF.

The chain carries TRBV11-2 and TRBJ2-7; D is unresolved. The CDR3 runs 11 residues. The V gene lost 5 bases and the J gene lost 0 bases, with 2 bases spanning the gap. Germline V gene lookup returns CDR1 SGHAT and CDR2 FQNNGV. CDR3 sequence reads: CASSISYEQYF. The CDR3 nucleotides read TGTGCCAGCAGCATCTCCTACGAGCAGTACTTC.

This clone occurred once. This chain uses TRBV30 with TRBJ2-1; D remains unclear. Trimming removed 0 bases from V and 2 bases from J, with 8 bases in between. Germline CDR1 and CDR2: GTSNPN and SVGIG (reference sequence). This CDR3 comprises 14 residues. CDR3 amino acids: CAWSVSDTYNEQFF. In nucleotides, the CDR3 is TGTGCCTGGAGTGTAAGCGATACCTACAATGAGCAGTTCTTC.

This rearrangement joins TRBV19 to TRBJ2-7; D is unresolved. CDR1 LNHDA and CDR2 SQIVND come from the germline V gene (reference sequence). Trimming left V 3 bases short and J 0 bases short, with 6 bases between. CDR3 length: 13 amino acids. The CDR3 here is CASSIMFSYEQYF. In DNA, the CDR3 is TGTGCCAGTAGTATTATGTTCTCCTACGAGCAGTACTTC.

The V and J genes are TRBV2 and TRBJ1-5; D remains ambiguous. The V and J ends lost 4 bases and 3 bases respectively, with 16 bases between them. The CDR3 spans 16 residues. CDR1 is SNHLY, CDR2 FYNNEI, per germline. CDR3 sequence (DNA): TGTGCCAGCAGTGTAGCACCCTCTACCTACAATCAGCCCCAGCATTTT. It specifies CASSVAPSTYNQPQHF.

V gene TRBV30 combines with J gene TRBJ2-1, with 9 nucleotides matching TRBD1. Germline trimming cut 3 bases from V and 2 bases from J; bases unmatched to any gene: 8. Germline loops: CDR1 GTSNPN, CDR2 SVGIG (reference sequence). This CDR3 has 16 amino acids. CDR3 residues: CAWRAPGQGPYNEQFF. In DNA form, the CDR3 reads TGTGCCTGGAGAGCCCCGGGACAGGGACCCTACAATGAGCAGTTCTTC.

The chain joins TRBV11-3 to TRBJ2-7; 9 bases fit TRBD2. The CDR3 covers 16 residues. J was trimmed by 1 base and V by 5 bases; bases with no gene match: 9. Germline values: CDR1 SGHNT, CDR2 YENEEA. CDR3 protein: CASSLIPGLASYEQYV. The CDR3 nucleotides read TGTGCCAGCAGCCTCATCCCGGGACTAGCTTCCTACGAGCAGTACGTC.

This chain uses TRBV7-3 with TRBJ2-1; either TRBD1 or TRBD2 may fit D (5 bases each). The V and J ends lost 4 bases and 5 bases respectively, with 12 bases between them. The CDR3 has 14 amino acids. Germline CDR1 SGHTA, CDR2 FQGTGA. This CDR3 is CASSSRGGNNEQFF. CDR3 coding DNA: TGTGCCAGCAGCTCGAGGGGTGGAAACAATGAGCAGTTCTTC.